The 25 T cell receptor beta chains below come from one sample, sequenced in a study of T cells in Graves' hyperthyroidism and ophthalmopathy. The source material, RNA transcripts, was used to amplify TCR beta CDR3 regions. HTBI primers drove first-round RT-PCR of the TCR CDR3. Each CDR3 protein is one row after TCRdb ran MiXCR on the multiplex PCR reads. The sample consists of roughly 400,000 distinct CDR3 sequences, 15% to 18% of them appearing once. The sample taken for sequencing was blood. All receptors come from a woman between 18 and 29 years old with Graves' hyperthyroidism that later progressed to Graves' ophthalmopathy.

The sample holds many counts of this clonotype. The CDR3 is CASSVGTSGYEQYF. The CDR3, as DNA: TGTGCCAGCAGCGTAGGGACTAGCGGCTACGAGCAGTACTTC. The rearrangement uses TRBV9 and TRBJ2-7; the match to TRBD2 covers 10 bases. CDR1 is SGDLS and CDR2 is YYNGEE in the germline V gene. There are 14 residues in the CDR3. V trimming: 0 bases; J trimming: 3 bases; junction bases outside the gene matches: 0. The variable domain in full, with the rest retrieved from reference TRBV9 and TRBJ2-7, is DSGVTQTPKHLITATGQRVTLRCSPRSGDLSVYWYQQSLDQGLQFLIQYYNGEERAKGNILERFSAQQFPDLHSELNLSSLELGDSALYFCASSVGTSGYEQYFGPGTRLTVT.

Only a few counts were recorded for this clonotype. The J gene is TRBJ2-4, the V gene TRBV7-9; D unresolved. The CDR3 sequence is 14 residues long. Trimming took off 6 bases at V and 3 bases at J, with 12 bases between the two ends. From germline, CDR1 is SEHNR and CDR2 FQNEAQ (reference sequence). Here the CDR3 reads CASSFHGIKNIQYF. The CDR3 DNA is TGTGCCAGCAGTTTTCACGGTATCAAAAACATTCAGTACTTC.

Note on this clonotype: Since a much larger clone is just one base distant, this may be a read error. Here the CDR3 DNA reads TGCGCCAGCAGCTTGTTCAGGGGGGGCTACGAGCAGTGCTTC. Its protein product is CASSLFRGGYEQCF. The chain employs TRBV5-1 and TRBJ2-7, with D perhaps given as TRBD1 or TRBD2 (7 bases each). The CDR3 length is 14 residues. Germline assignment: CDR1 SGHRS and CDR2 YFSETQ.

The gene calls are TRBV28 and TRBJ2-2; D gene uncertain. The CDR3 is 15 amino acids. Germline CDR1 is MDHEN and CDR2 is SYDVKM. V was clipped by 6 bases and J by 1 base, with 12 bases between them. CDR3 in DNA: TGTGCCAGCAGCCCAACGGCCGGGAACACCGGGGAGCTGTTTTTT. Translating gives CASSPTAGNTGELFF. Full variable domain (missing parts from reference TRBV28 and TRBJ2-2): DVKVTQSSRYLVKRTGEKVFLECVQDMDHENMFWYRQDPGLGLRLIYFSYDVKMKEKGDIPEGYSVSREKKERFSLILESASTNQTSMYLCASSPTAGNTGELFFGEGSRLTVL.

This clonotype was counted at least ten times. V and J are TRBV20-1 and TRBJ2-6, with D perhaps being TRBD1 or TRBD2 (5 bases each). V was cut by 6 bases and J by 2 bases, with 14 bases left in between. Germline values: CDR1 DFQATT, CDR2 SNEGSKA (reference sequence). This CDR3 is built from 15 residues. CDR3 in DNA: TGCAGTGCGAACGGAATGGGGGCTGGGGCCAACGTCCTGACTTTC. Translating it yields CSANGMGAGANVLTF.

This clonotype occurred many times. V is TRBV12-3 or TRBV12-4 and J is TRBJ2-1; 12 bases match TRBD2. The junction had 10 bases not matched to a gene; V was cut back by 5 bases and J by 8 bases. This CDR3 contains 16 residues. Here the CDR3 reads CASSGLAGGSSDEQFF. In DNA form, the CDR3 reads TGTGCCAGCAGTGGGCTAGCGGGAGGGTCTAGTGATGAGCAGTTCTTC.

The V gene is TRBV25-1, the J gene TRBJ1-4; the D gene is possibly TRBD1 (5 bases). V was trimmed by 3 bases and J by 6 bases, leaving 14 bases between them. The CDR3 contains 15 residues. Germline V CDR1 and CDR2: MGHDK, SYGVNS. The DNA for the CDR3 is TGTGCCAGCAGTGATGCGGGGAGGGGAGATGAAAAACTGTTTTTT. This encodes CASSDAGRGDEKLFF. Drawing the rest from reference TRBV25-1 and TRBJ1-4, the complete variable domain is EADIYQTPRYLVIGTGKKITLECSQTMGHDKMYWYQQDPGMELHLIHYSYGVNSTEKGDLSSESTVSRIRTEHFPLTLESARPSHTSQYLCASSDAGRGDEKLFFGSGTQLSVL.

The rearrangement links TRBV24-1 to TRBJ1-1; D gene unclear. CDR3 length equals 14 residues. Deletions cut 8 bases from V and 5 bases from J, with 17 bases between. Per the germline V gene, CDR1 is KGHDR and CDR2 is SFDVKD. This CDR3 reads CATNDQTYGTEAFF. CDR3 DNA sequence: TGTGCCACCAATGACCAGACATACGGGACTGAAGCTTTCTTT.

The sample holds a few counts of this clonotype. The chain couples TRBV5-1 to TRBJ2-7, with D unclear. Germline CDR1 SGHRS, CDR2 YFSETQ. Trimming took off 0 bases at V and 3 bases at J, with 10 bases between the two ends. There are 14 residues in the CDR3. CDR3 loop: CASSLAVANYEQYF. The CDR3 DNA follows: TGCGCCAGCAGCTTGGCCGTGGCTAACTACGAGCAGTACTTC.

The chain links TRBV20-1 to TRBJ2-2; TRBD2 aligns across 8 bases. Germline trimming cut 4 bases from V and 7 bases from J; bases unmatched to any gene: 11. The CDR3 contains 15 residues. Germline V gene sequence: CDR1 DFQATT, CDR2 SNEGSKA (reference sequence). The CDR3 region is CSAKGRAGAGGELFF. CDR3 DNA: TGCAGTGCTAAAGGGCGAGCGGGAGCTGGCGGGGAGCTGTTTTTT.

In its sample, this clonotype was seen a few times. The chain couples TRBV10-3 to TRBJ2-5; TRBD1 is a possible D gene (5 bases). V was pared by 0 bases and J by 4 bases, with 9 bases between. Germline V lookup: CDR1 ENHRY, CDR2 SYGVKD. The CDR3 has 14 amino acids. CDR3 sequence (DNA): TGTGCCATCAGTGAGTCAGGGCAGGGAGAGACCCAGTACTTC. Protein product: CAISESGQGETQYF.

This clonotype was recorded only once. The chain carries TRBV4-1 and TRBJ1-4, with D possibly TRBD1 on 5 matching bases. Germline CDR1 reads MGHRA; CDR2 reads YSYEKL. The CDR3 is 15 residues long. The ends were cut back, 2 bases at V and 8 bases at J, with 15 bases in the middle. The CDR3: CASSQLGGVNEKLFF. The CDR3 DNA reads as TGCGCCAGCAGCCAACTTGGAGGGGTCAACGAAAAACTGTTTTTT.

This clonotype showed up just a few times. A much larger clone differs from this one at a single base, so this may be a read error. The V gene is TRBV2, the J gene TRBJ2-3, with D perhaps TRBD2 (5 bases). Deletions cut 9 bases from V and 0 bases from J, with 13 bases between. Germline V gene lookup returns CDR1 SNHLY and CDR2 FYNNEI. This CDR3 spans 14 amino acids. CDR3 in DNA: TGTGCCAGGGGCGGCAGGACTAGCACAGATACGCAGTATTTT. Protein product: CARGGRTSTDTQYF.

CDR3 DNA: TGTGCCAGCTTCGGGACAGGATCTGGGGCCAACGTCCTGACTTTC. Encoded protein: CASFGTGSGANVLTF. This chain uses TRBV6-2 or TRBV6-3 with TRBJ2-6, with 8 bases matching TRBD1. The junction had 4 bases not matched to a gene; V was cut back by 8 bases and J by 1 base. The CDR3 sequence is 15 residues long. Per germline, CDR1 MNHEY and CDR2 SVGEGT.

This clonotype was seen many times. V usage is TRBV20-1 and J usage is TRBJ2-7; 9 positions agree with TRBD2. After removal of 0 bases from V and 3 bases from J, the junction contained 6 bases not matched to a gene. This CDR3 spans 15 amino acids. Germline lookup yields CDR1 DFQATT and CDR2 SNEGSKA (reference sequence). The CDR3 sequence: CSARDAAGGYYEQYF. The CDR3 DNA sequence: TGCAGTGCTAGAGATGCGGCGGGAGGGTACTACGAGCAGTACTTC.

The chain links TRBV7-8 to TRBJ2-2; no clear D gene. This CDR3 comprises 15 residues. CDR1 SGHVS and CDR2 FQNEAQ come from the germline V gene. Trimming stripped 4 bases from V and 6 bases from J, with 15 bases between. The CDR3 reads CASSSYTGLAGELFF. The CDR3 region has the DNA TGTGCCAGCAGCTCCTATACCGGATTGGCCGGGGAGCTGTTTTTT.

This clonotype was seen many times. The genes are TRBV19 and TRBJ2-1; 10 positions agree with TRBD2. Germline loops: CDR1 LNHDA, CDR2 SQIVND (reference sequence). V shed 6 bases and J 4 bases; nucleotides not matched to a gene: 6. The CDR3 runs 15 residues. The CDR3 DNA follows: TGTGCCAGTAGCAAACTAGCGGGATCGTACAATGAGCAGTTCTTC. Protein: CASSKLAGSYNEQFF.

This clonotype was detected a few times. This chain links TRBV5-1 with TRBJ2-7, with TRBD2 matching over 10 bases. J gave up 5 bases and V 3 bases, and 2 bases lay outside the gene matches. Germline CDR1 reads SGHRS; CDR2 reads YFSETQ. The CDR3 loop spans 13 amino acids. The CDR3 is CASSSGTSDEQYF. The DNA for the CDR3 is TGCGCCAGCAGCTCCGGGACTAGCGACGAGCAGTACTTC.

This clonotype has just a few counts. The rearrangement links TRBV20-1 to TRBJ1-2, with D maybe TRBD1 (5 bases). V lost 3 bases and J lost 4, with 15 bases in between. The CDR3 contains 14 residues. The germline CDR1 and CDR2 sequences are DFQATT and SNEGSKA (reference sequence). CDR3 DNA sequence: TGCAGTGCTAGTGGTCTGACAGCAGCCTATGGCTACACCTTC. As protein: CSASGLTAAYGYTF.

The table lists this clonotype with many counts. The chain links TRBV20-1 to TRBJ2-5; D is unresolved. Germline V gene data show CDR1 as DFQATT and CDR2 as SNEGSKA (reference sequence). V was clipped by 0 bases and J by 5 bases, with 10 bases between them. This CDR3 comprises 13 residues. CDR3 amino acids: CSARDSLLETQYF. In DNA form, the CDR3 reads TGCAGTGCTAGAGATAGTCTCTTGGAGACCCAGTACTTC.

V gene TRBV20-1 combines with J gene TRBJ2-7, with 8 bases fitting TRBD2. This CDR3 has 14 amino acids. Germline CDR1 is DFQATT and CDR2 is SNEGSKA (reference sequence). V trimming: 0 bases; J trimming: 4 bases; junction bases outside the gene matches: 5. The CDR3 sequence is CSAREREDLYEQYF. The CDR3, as DNA: TGCAGTGCTAGAGAGCGGGAGGACCTTTACGAGCAGTACTTC.

The sample holds a few counts of this clonotype. V and J are TRBV4-3 and TRBJ2-5; no clear D. V dropped 0 bases and J dropped 4 bases, with 15 bases sitting between them. Germline assignment: CDR1 LGHNA and CDR2 YSLEER. The CDR3 length is 16 residues. For the CDR3, the DNA is TGCGCCAGCAGCCAAGATCCCGCAGGCCAAGGAGAGACCCAGTACTTC. Translating it yields CASSQDPAGQGETQYF.

This clonotype was seen at least ten times. The rearrangement links TRBV6-2 or TRBV6-3 to TRBJ2-7; no firm D call. The V end was cut by 0 bases, the J end by 1 base, with 1 base between. This CDR3 comprises 12 residues. CDR1 and CDR2 from the germline V gene are MNHEY and SVGEGT. CDR3 DNA sequence: TGTGCCAGCAGTTACTCGTCCTACGAGCAGTACTTC. Protein: CASSYSSYEQYF.

Comments on this clonotype: Possible read error: a much larger clone is one base away. The conserved phenylalanine or tryptophan is not found at the CDR3 terminus, so this likely reflects a read error. The chain links TRBV28 to TRBJ1-4; D call uncertain. The CDR3 spans 15 residues. V lost 1 base and J 0 bases, leaving 6 bases between the germline ends. Germline V CDR1 and CDR2: MDHEN, SYDVKM. CDR3: CASSLFGPTNEKLFS. The CDR3 DNA reads as TGTGCCAGCAGTTTATTCGGTCCAACTAATGAAAAACTGTTTTCT.

V usage is TRBV12-3 or TRBV12-4 and J usage is TRBJ1-1, with D perhaps TRBD1 (5 bases). The V and J ends lost 6 bases and 4 bases respectively, with 9 bases between them. This CDR3 has 12 residues. The CDR3 bases are TGTGCCAGCAGGCCGGGGGTCACTGAAGCTTTCTTT. Protein product: CASRPGVTEAFF.